This T cell receptor beta chain came from a study of technical replicates of blood from a few donors. TCRdb's table, derived via immunoSEQ multiplex PCR, lists solely in-frame clones and lacks some. The table lists 10,000 or so clones, roughly 93% of them singletons, with less than 9.5% in the top ten. Trimming took 0 bases from V and 12 from J, leaving 13 bases between them. The CDR3 totals 13 residues. CDR1 SGHRS and CDR2 YFSETQ come from the germline V gene. This TCR was sampled from a human donor in good health. Material for sequencing was PBMCs. The V gene is TRBV5-1, the J gene TRBJ2-1; the D gene is possibly TRBD2 (5 bases). CDR3 DNA sequence: TGCGCCAGCAGCTTGGTGGAGGAGTTGGGGCAGTTCTTC. As protein: CASSLVEELGQFF.